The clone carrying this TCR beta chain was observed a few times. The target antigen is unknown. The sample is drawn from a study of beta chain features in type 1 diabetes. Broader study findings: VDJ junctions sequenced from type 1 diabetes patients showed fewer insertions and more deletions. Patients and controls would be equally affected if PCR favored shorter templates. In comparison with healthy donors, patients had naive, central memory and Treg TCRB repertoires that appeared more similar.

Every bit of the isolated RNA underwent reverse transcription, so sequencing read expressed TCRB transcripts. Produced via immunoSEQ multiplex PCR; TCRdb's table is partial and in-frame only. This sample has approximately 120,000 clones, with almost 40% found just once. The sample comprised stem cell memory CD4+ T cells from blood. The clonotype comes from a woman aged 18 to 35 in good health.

This CDR3 is CASSPLRGLGEQYF. CDR3 nucleotide sequence: TGCGCCAGCAGCCCTCTACGAGGGTTGGGGGAGCAGTACTTC. The V gene is TRBV5-1, the J gene TRBJ2-7, with D tentatively TRBD2 (5 bases). Trimming stripped 4 bases from V and 7 bases from J, with 18 bases between. Germline V lookup: CDR1 SGHRS, CDR2 YFSETQ. The length of the CDR3 is 14 residues.